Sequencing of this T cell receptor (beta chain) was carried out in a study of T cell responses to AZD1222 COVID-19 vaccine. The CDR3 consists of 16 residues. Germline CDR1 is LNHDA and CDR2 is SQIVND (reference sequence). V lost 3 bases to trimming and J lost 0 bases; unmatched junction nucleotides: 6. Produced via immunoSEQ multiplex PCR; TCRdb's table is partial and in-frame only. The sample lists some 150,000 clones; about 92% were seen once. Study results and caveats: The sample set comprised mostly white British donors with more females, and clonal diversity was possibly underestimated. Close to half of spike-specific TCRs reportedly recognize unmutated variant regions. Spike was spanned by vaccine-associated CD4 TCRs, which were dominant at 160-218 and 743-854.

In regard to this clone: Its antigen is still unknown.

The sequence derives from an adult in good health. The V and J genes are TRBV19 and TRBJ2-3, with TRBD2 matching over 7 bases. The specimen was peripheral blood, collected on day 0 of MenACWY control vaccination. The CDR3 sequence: CASSIKSGKSTDTQYF. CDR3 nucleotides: TGTGCCAGTAGTATTAAAAGCGGGAAGAGCACAGATACGCAGTATTTT.